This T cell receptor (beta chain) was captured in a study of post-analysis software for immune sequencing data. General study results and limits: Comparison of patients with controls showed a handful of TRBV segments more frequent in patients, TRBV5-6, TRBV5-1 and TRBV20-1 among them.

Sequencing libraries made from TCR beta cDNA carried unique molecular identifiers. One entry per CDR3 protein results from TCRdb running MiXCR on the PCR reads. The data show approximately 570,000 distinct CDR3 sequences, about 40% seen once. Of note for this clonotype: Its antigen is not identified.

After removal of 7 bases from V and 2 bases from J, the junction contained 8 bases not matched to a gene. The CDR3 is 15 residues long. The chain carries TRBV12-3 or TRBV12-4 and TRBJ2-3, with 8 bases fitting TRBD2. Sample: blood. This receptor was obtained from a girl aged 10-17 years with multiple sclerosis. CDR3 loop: CASNLLAEFTDTQYF. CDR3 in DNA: TGTGCCAGCAATCTACTAGCGGAATTCACAGATACGCAGTATTTT.